The T cell receptor beta chain under discussion was sequenced for a study of T cell responses to AZD1222 COVID-19 vaccine. The CDR3 covers 15 residues. Between the trimmed V and J ends, which lost 2 bases and 0 bases, there was a span of 10 bases. Germline V gene sequence: CDR1 MNHEY, CDR2 SVGAGI. Some clones are missing from TCRdb's copy, which holds only in-frame ones; the method was immunoSEQ multiplex PCR. The sample has some 170,000 clones; approximately 90% are singletons. The sequence derives from an adult who received the MenACWY meningococcal vaccine as a control. This material consisted of peripheral blood, taken 28 days after the second dose of the MenACWY control vaccine. The chain uses TRBV6-5 and TRBJ1-2; D is undetermined. The CDR3 DNA sequence: TGTGCCAGCAGTTACGGGAGGCTAGCTAACTATGGCTACACCTTC. Translation gives CASSYGRLANYGYTF.